These 27 T cell receptor beta chains share one sample of origin, sequenced in a study of cytomegalovirus exposure and HLA in healthy donors. The study ran its PCR with 60 Vbeta and 13 Jbeta primers. Using immunoSEQ multiplex PCR, the repertoire was profiled, and TCRdb retains in-frame clones only, with some absent. The table shows some 200,000 clones, with roughly 79% occurring only once. Specimen: PBMCs. These receptor sequences come from a woman under 40 in good health and CMV-seropositive.

The V call is TRBV5-1, the J call TRBJ2-3; D is perhaps TRBD2 (6 bases). Trimming stripped 3 bases from V and 2 bases from J, with 10 bases between. The CDR3 has 14 amino acids. Germline-derived CDR1 and CDR2 are SGHRS and YFSETQ. As DNA, the CDR3 is TGCGCCAGCAGCTGGGGCGGGAACACAGATACGCAGTATTTT. This gives the protein CASSWGGNTDTQYF.

The V and J genes are TRBV7-8 and TRBJ1-1; 7 bases match TRBD1. Germline V gene sequence: CDR1 SGHVS, CDR2 FQNEAQ. CDR3 size: 13 residues. V shed 3 bases and J 5 bases; nucleotides not matched to a gene: 3. CDR3 region: CASSFTGATEAFF. CDR3 nucleotide sequence: TGTGCCAGCAGCTTCACAGGGGCAACTGAAGCTTTCTTT.

The chain couples TRBV28 to TRBJ1-1; 7 nucleotides align to TRBD1. V lost 11 bases and J lost 1; bases outside the gene matches: 10. The CDR3 runs to 14 residues. The germline V gene has CDR1 MDHEN and CDR2 SYDVKM. The CDR3 region has the DNA TGTGCCCTCAAGGGCGACAGGGAGAACACTGAAGCTTTCTTT. This gives the protein CALKGDRENTEAFF.

This clone was found a few times. The chain has TRBV5-6 and TRBJ2-7; 8 bases map to TRBD1. CDR3 length: 14 residues. Germline V gives CDR1 SGHDT, CDR2 YYEEEE. Trimming at V came to 6 bases and at J to 4 bases, leaving 9 bases not matched to a gene. DNA for the CDR3: TGTGCCAGCACTCCAAGGACAGGGCGGTACGAGCAGTACTTC. Protein: CASTPRTGRYEQYF.

The chain has TRBV28 and TRBJ2-4; D uncertain. Germline values: CDR1 MDHEN, CDR2 SYDVKM. V lost 3 bases and J lost 8, with 5 bases in between. The CDR3 sequence is 11 residues long. CDR3 in DNA: TGTGCCAGCAGTTTTCGGGACATTCAGTACTTC. It translates to CASSFRDIQYF.

This rearrangement joins TRBV19 to TRBJ1-4, with unresolved D. The CDR3 covers 13 residues. Germline V gene lookup returns CDR1 LNHDA and CDR2 SQIVND (reference sequence). The ends were cut back, 8 bases at V and 0 bases at J, with 7 bases in the middle. The CDR3 loop is CASYTPTNEKLFF. The CDR3 DNA reads TGTGCCAGTTACACGCCAACTAATGAAAAACTGTTTTTT.

The CDR3 coding sequence is TGTGCCAGCAGTGAGGCCACAGGTGACTATGGCTACACCTTC. Protein product: CASSEATGDYGYTF. This rearrangement joins TRBV2 to TRBJ1-2, with TRBD1 as a possible D gene (5 bases). The germline gives CDR1 SNHLY, CDR2 FYNNEI. The V and J ends lost 3 bases and 3 bases respectively, with 11 bases between them. The length of the CDR3 is 14 residues.

On this clone: Other DNA sequences in this specimen translate into the identical CDR3. The rearrangement links TRBV30 to TRBJ1-2; weak D call: TRBD1 (5 bases). V was clipped by 2 bases and J by 5 bases, with 6 bases between them. The germline V gene has CDR1 GTSNPN and CDR2 SVGIG (reference sequence). CDR3 length equals 11 residues. The CDR3 sequence: CAWSRGYGYTF. CDR3 bases: TGTGCCTGGAGTAGGGGTTATGGCTACACCTTC. The variable domain in full, completed from reference TRBV30 and TRBJ1-2, reads SQTIHQWPATLVQPVGSPLSLECTVEGTSNPNLYWYRQAAGRGLQLLFYSVGIGQISSEVPQNLSASRPQDRQFILSSKKLLLSDSGFYLCAWSRGYGYTFGSGTRLTVV.

This clone was found once. The V call is TRBV6-5, the J call TRBJ2-5; D not resolved. V was pared by 2 bases and J by 3 bases, with 7 bases between. The CDR3 sequence is 13 residues long. Looked up from germline, CDR1 is MNHEY and CDR2 is SVGAGI. CDR3 bases: TGTGCCAGCAGTTACGTCGCGGAAGAGACCCAGTACTTC. Residues: CASSYVAEETQYF.

This chain uses TRBV6-6 with TRBJ1-1; possibly TRBD1 for D (5 bases). Germline V gene data show CDR1 as MNHNY and CDR2 as SVGAGI (reference sequence). The CDR3 contains 14 residues. The chain's CDR3 is CALGGERGSTEAFF. CDR3 sequence (DNA): TGTGCTCTGGGGGGGGAAAGGGGTTCCACTGAAGCTTTCTTT.

Only a few counts were recorded for this clone. This chain uses TRBV19 with TRBJ1-5; D perhaps matches TRBD1 (5 bases). Trimming removed 4 bases from V and 0 bases from J, with 19 bases in between. The germline V gene has CDR1 LNHDA and CDR2 SQIVND (reference sequence). This CDR3 spans 18 amino acids. This chain's CDR3 is CASSTFGRGSYSNQPQHF. CDR3 sequence (DNA): TGTGCCAGTAGTACCTTCGGTAGGGGATCTTATAGCAATCAGCCCCAGCATTTT.

The V gene is TRBV5-4, the J gene TRBJ2-2; 15 nucleotides match TRBD2. The CDR3 runs 18 residues. J was trimmed by 5 bases and V by 4 bases; bases with no gene match: 9. Germline loops: CDR1 SGHNT, CDR2 YYREEE (reference sequence). CDR3 sequence (DNA): TGTGCCAGCAGCGCGAGACCGGGACTAGCGGGAGGAACCGGGGAGCTGTTTTTT. It is translated as CASSARPGLAGGTGELFF. The whole variable domain, remainder taken from reference TRBV5-4 and TRBJ2-2, is ETGVTQSPTHLIKTRGQQVTLRCSSQSGHNTVSWYQQALGQGPQFIFQYYREEENGRGNFPPRFSGLQFPNYSSELNVNALELDDSALYLCASSARPGLAGGTGELFFGEGSRLTVL.

This clone came up a few times. J is TRBJ1-1 and V is TRBV19; no reliable D call. Germline loops: CDR1 LNHDA, CDR2 SQIVND (reference sequence). The CDR3 contains 12 residues. V dropped 7 bases and J dropped 6 bases, with 12 bases sitting between them. Here the CDR3 DNA reads TGTGCCAGTATCGGGTTCCCCTCTGAAGCTTTCTTT. This gives the protein CASIGFPSEAFF.

The chain has TRBV4-3 and TRBJ2-2; D is perhaps TRBD2 (5 bases). Germline V gene lookup returns CDR1 LGHNA and CDR2 YSLEER. V dropped 0 bases and J dropped 4 bases, with 9 bases sitting between them. CDR3 length equals 15 residues. CDR3 coding DNA: TGCGCCAGCAGCCAAGATAGCGCGGCCACCGGGGAGCTGTTTTTT. Translation gives CASSQDSAATGELFF.

This clone has more than one count but fewer than ten. The V call is TRBV14, the J call TRBJ1-1; possibly TRBD1 for D (5 bases). This CDR3 contains 14 residues. CDR1 and CDR2 from the germline V gene are SGHDN and FVKESK. V lost 3 bases and J 4 bases, leaving 12 bases between the germline ends. CDR3: CASSHIREGTEAFF. DNA of the CDR3: TGTGCCAGCAGCCACATCAGGGAAGGCACTGAAGCTTTCTTT.

The V and J genes are TRBV18 and TRBJ2-3, with TRBD1 as a possible D gene (6 bases). The V end was cut by 3 bases, the J end by 3 bases, with 7 bases between. The CDR3 is made up of 13 amino acids. Germline V CDR1 and CDR2: KGHSH, LQKENI. This CDR3 reads CASSPQGTDTQYF. The DNA for the CDR3 is TGTGCCAGCTCACCCCAGGGGACAGATACGCAGTATTTT.

The V call is TRBV2, the J call TRBJ2-5, with D possibly TRBD1 on 5 matching bases. This CDR3 is 11 amino acids long. V was cut by 6 bases and J by 3 bases, with 5 bases left in between. CDR1 is SNHLY, CDR2 FYNNEI, per germline. CDR3 loop: CASSREETQYF. CDR3 DNA: TGTGCCAGCAGCAGGGAAGAGACCCAGTACTTC.

This clone was detected once. V gene TRBV10-1 combines with J gene TRBJ2-5; 7 nucleotides align to TRBD2. Germline assignment: CDR1 WNHNN and CDR2 SYGVQD (reference sequence). The CDR3 runs to 16 residues. V lost 6 bases, J lost 2 bases, and 12 bases stayed unmatched. CDR3 residues: CASSQARASGQETQYF. DNA for the CDR3: TGCGCCAGCAGCCAAGCCAGGGCTAGCGGACAAGAGACCCAGTACTTC.

The sample holds one count of this clone. The V and J genes are TRBV13 and TRBJ2-4; weak D call: TRBD1 (5 bases). The CDR3 extends over 14 amino acids. The V end lost 6 bases, the J end lost 0 bases, and 9 bases lay between the germline ends. Germline assignment: CDR1 PRHDT and CDR2 FYEKMQ (reference sequence). CDR3 coding DNA: TGTGCCAGCAGAAAAGGGGTAGCCAAAAACATTCAGTACTTC. It yields the protein CASRKGVAKNIQYF.

The rearrangement links TRBV6-5 to TRBJ2-7; a weak D match, TRBD2 (6 bases). V was pared by 4 bases and J by 0 bases, with 13 bases between. CDR3 length: 15 residues. Germline assignment: CDR1 MNHEY and CDR2 SVGAGI. In DNA, the CDR3 is TGTGCCAGCAGTTTGTCTGCGGGGTTCTCCTACGAGCAGTACTTC. This codes for CASSLSAGFSYEQYF.

In this sample, this clone turned up a few times. The V call is TRBV28, the J call TRBJ2-6; D is possibly TRBD2 (6 bases). The CDR3 is 14 residues long. The V and J ends lost 6 bases and 1 base respectively, with 7 bases between them. Germline lookup yields CDR1 MDHEN and CDR2 SYDVKM. The CDR3 here is CASRRGSGANVLTF. CDR3 DNA: TGTGCCAGCAGACGGGGGTCTGGGGCCAACGTCCTGACTTTC.

This sequence joins TRBV19 and TRBJ1-3, with unresolved D. Germline CDR1 reads LNHDA; CDR2 reads SQIVND (reference sequence). The CDR3 is 18 amino acids. V was clipped by 3 bases and J by 0 bases, with 18 bases between them. CDR3 residues: CASSMVPPRPGSGNTIYF. In nucleotides, the CDR3 is TGTGCCAGTAGTATGGTACCCCCGCGCCCAGGCTCTGGAAACACCATATATTTT.

The chain couples TRBV28 to TRBJ2-1, with 8 nucleotides matching TRBD1. Germline V CDR1 and CDR2: MDHEN, SYDVKM. There are 20 residues in the CDR3. Unmatched junction bases numbered 20, after V lost 7 bases and J lost 0 bases. As DNA, the CDR3 is TGTGCCAGCACCATATCCCCGGGACAGGCTTACCTTAGCTCCTACAATGAGCAGTTCTTC. This gives the protein CASTISPGQAYLSSYNEQFF.

The chain couples TRBV9 to TRBJ1-1; the match to TRBD1 covers 8 bases. Looked up from germline, CDR1 is SGDLS and CDR2 is YYNGEE. V was clipped by 4 bases and J by 5 bases; unmatched bases: 16. The CDR3 contains 17 residues. CDR3 coding DNA: TGTGCCAGCAGCTCCGGACAGGGAGTAAAGTGGGGAACTGAAGCTTTCTTT. Translating it yields CASSSGQGVKWGTEAFF.

Remarks on this clone: The germline gene is not matched at one end of the junction; a read error may be the cause. Within the sample, other DNA sequences also encode this same CDR3. This chain links TRBV7-9 with TRBJ1-4, with D tentatively TRBD1 (5 bases). Germline loops: CDR1 SEHNR, CDR2 FQNEAQ (reference sequence). The CDR3 has 14 residues. CDR3 amino acids: CASSLDTSNEKLFF. CDR3 coding DNA: TGTGCCAGCAGCTTGGACACGTCGAATGAAAAGCTGTTTTTT. Based on the CDR3 plus reference TRBV7-9 and TRBJ1-4, the full variable domain is DTGVSQNPRHKITKRGQNVTFRCDPISEHNRLYWYRQTLGQGPEFLTYFQNEAQLEKSRLLSDRFSAERPKGSFSTLEIQRTEQGDSAMYLCASSLDTSNEKLFFGSGTQLSVL.

This clone has only one observation. The chain recombines TRBV18 with TRBJ2-4; a weak D match, TRBD2 (6 bases). The CDR3 consists of 16 residues. Germline V gives CDR1 KGHSH, CDR2 LQKENI. V dropped 0 bases and J dropped 0 bases, with 9 bases sitting between them. The CDR3 DNA follows: TGTGCCAGCTCACCACCGCCGGGACTAGCCAAAAACATTCAGTACTTC. Its translation: CASSPPPGLAKNIQYF. Combining the CDR3 with reference TRBV18 and TRBJ2-4 gives the whole variable domain NAGVMQNPRHLVRRRGQEARLRCSPMKGHSHVYWYRQLPEEGLKFMVYLQKENIIDESGMPKERFSAEFPKEGPSILRIQQVVRGDSAAYFCASSPPPGLAKNIQYFGAGTRLSVL.

CDR3 DNA sequence: TGTGCCAGCAGCTTAATCGGAGGGCCTCGCAATGAGCAGTTCTTC. The encoded protein is CASSLIGGPRNEQFF. The chain links TRBV7-2 to TRBJ2-1, with D perhaps matching TRBD2 (6 bases). This CDR3 comprises 15 residues. Germline V gene data show CDR1 as SGHTA and CDR2 as FQGNSA. V was shortened by 2 bases and J by 6 bases, with 14 bases between the two germline ends.